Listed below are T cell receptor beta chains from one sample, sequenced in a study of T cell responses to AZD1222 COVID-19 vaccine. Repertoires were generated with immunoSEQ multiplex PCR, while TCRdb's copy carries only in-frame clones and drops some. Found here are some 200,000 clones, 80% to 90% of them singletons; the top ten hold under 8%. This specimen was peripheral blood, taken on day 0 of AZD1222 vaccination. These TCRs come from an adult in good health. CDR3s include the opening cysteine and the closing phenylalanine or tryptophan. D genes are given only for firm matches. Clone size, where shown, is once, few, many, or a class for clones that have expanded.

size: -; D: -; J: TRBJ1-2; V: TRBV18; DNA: TGTGCCAGCTCACCGCCAGGGGACTATGGCTACACCTTC; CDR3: CASSPPGDYGYTF
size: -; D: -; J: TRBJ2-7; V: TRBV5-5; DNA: TGTGCCAGCAGCTTGCAAGGGTACTACGAGCAGTACTTC; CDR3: CASSLQGYYEQYF
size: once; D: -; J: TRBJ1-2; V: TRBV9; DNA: TGTGCCAGCAGCGTAGATACGAACTATGGCTACACCTTC; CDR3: CASSVDTNYGYTF
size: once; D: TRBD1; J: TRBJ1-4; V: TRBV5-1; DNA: TGCGCCAGCACCATTTTGGGACAGGCGACCGAAAAACTGTTTTTT; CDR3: CASTILGQATEKLFF
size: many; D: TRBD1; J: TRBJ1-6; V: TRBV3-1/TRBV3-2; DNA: TGTGCCAGCAGCCAAGTAGGGACAGGGGGCTTTTCACCCCTCCACTTT; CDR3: CASSQVGTGGFSPLHF
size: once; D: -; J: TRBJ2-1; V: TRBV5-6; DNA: TGTGCCAGCAGCTTGGGGCGGAGCTCCTACAATGAGCAGTTCTTC; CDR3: CASSLGRSSYNEQFF
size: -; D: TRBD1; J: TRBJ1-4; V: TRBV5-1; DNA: TGCGCCAGCAGCCTGGAACAGGGGGCTGCTAATGAAAAACTGTTTTTT; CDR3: CASSLEQGAANEKLFF
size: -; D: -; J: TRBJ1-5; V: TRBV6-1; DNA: TGTGCCAGCAGTGAAATGGGCGGGTGGAATCAGCCCCAGCATTTT; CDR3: CASSEMGGWNQPQHF
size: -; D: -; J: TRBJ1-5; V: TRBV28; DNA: TGTGCCAGCAGTCTACAGGGAAGGGCTACGAAGCCCCAGCATTTT; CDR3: CASSLQGRATKPQHF
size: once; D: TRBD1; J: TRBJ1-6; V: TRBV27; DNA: TGTGCCAGCAGTTTATCGGACAGGGGCAATTCACCCCTCCACTTT; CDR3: CASSLSDRGNSPLHF
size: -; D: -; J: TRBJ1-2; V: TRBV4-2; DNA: TGTGCCAGCAGCTCCCCCTTTGGGGAAGCGGGCTACACCTTC; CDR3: CASSSPFGEAGYTF
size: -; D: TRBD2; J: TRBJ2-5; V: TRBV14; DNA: TGTGCCAGCAGCCCGGGACTAGCGGGAGGAGAGACCCAGTACTTC; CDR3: CASSPGLAGGETQYF
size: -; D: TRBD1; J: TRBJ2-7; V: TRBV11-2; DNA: TGTGCCAGCAGCTTGAGGGACAGGTCCTACGAGCAGTACTTC; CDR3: CASSLRDRSYEQYF
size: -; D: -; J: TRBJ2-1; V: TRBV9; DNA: TGTGCCAGCAGACCTGATTGGGTACGGGCCAATGAGCAGTTCTTC; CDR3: CASRPDWVRANEQFF
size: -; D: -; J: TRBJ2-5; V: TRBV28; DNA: TGTGCCAGCAGTTTAAGTACAGCCCTAAACCAAGAGACCCAGTACTTC; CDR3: CASSLSTALNQETQYF
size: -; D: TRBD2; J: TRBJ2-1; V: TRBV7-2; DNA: TGTGCCAGCAGCCTTCAACTAGCGATTAGCGACAATGAGCAGTTCTTC; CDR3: CASSLQLAISDNEQFF
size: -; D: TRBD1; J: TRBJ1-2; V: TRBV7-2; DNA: TGTGCCAGCAGCCCCCATAGACAGGGCGGTTTCCACACCTTC; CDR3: CASSPHRQGGFHTF
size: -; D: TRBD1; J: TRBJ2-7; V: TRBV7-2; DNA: TGTGCCAGCAGCTCCGGACAGGGGCGAAACTACGAGCAGTACTTC; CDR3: CASSSGQGRNYEQYF
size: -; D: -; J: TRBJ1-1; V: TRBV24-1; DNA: TGTGCCACCCAGGGTGTGGAGTCTGAAGCTTTCTTT; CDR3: CATQGVESEAFF
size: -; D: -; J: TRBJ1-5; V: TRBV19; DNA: TGTGCCAGTAGTATCGAGGGCGCGGGACAGCCCCAGCATTTT; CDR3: CASSIEGAGQPQHF
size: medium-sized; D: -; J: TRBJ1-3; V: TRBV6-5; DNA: TGTGCCAGCAGTTACTCTGGCGGTAGCTCTGGAAACACCATATATTTT; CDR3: CASSYSGGSSGNTIYF
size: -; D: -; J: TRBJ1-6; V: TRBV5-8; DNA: TGTGCCAGCACCCCGGGACTGGATAATTCACCCCTCCACTTT; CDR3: CASTPGLDNSPLHF
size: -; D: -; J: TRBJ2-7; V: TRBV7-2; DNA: TGTGCCAGCAGCTTGGCTCAGGGAACCTCCTACGAGCAGTACTTC; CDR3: CASSLAQGTSYEQYF
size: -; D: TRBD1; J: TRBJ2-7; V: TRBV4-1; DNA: TGCGCCAGCAGCCAAGTAGACAGGGACTACGAGCAGTACTTC; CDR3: CASSQVDRDYEQYF
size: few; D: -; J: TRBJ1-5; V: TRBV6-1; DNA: TGTGCCAGCAGTGAATATAGGGGGGGTCAGCCCCAGCATTTT; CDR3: CASSEYRGGQPQHF
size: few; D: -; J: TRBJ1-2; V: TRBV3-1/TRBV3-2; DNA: TGTGCCAGCAGCCAAGGGGGTTATGGCTACACCTTC; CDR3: CASSQGGYGYTF
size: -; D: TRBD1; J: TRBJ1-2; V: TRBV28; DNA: TGTGCCAGCTCCACAGGGGGCATTGGTCTTGGCTACACCTTC; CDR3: CASSTGGIGLGYTF
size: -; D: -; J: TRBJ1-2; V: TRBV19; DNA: TGTGCCAGTAGTATAGGGGCAGAAGCTAACTATGGCTACACCTTC; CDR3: CASSIGAEANYGYTF
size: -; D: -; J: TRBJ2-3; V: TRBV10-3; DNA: TGTGCCATCAGACGAATTAGCGGCACAGATACGCAGTATTTT; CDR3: CAIRRISGTDTQYF